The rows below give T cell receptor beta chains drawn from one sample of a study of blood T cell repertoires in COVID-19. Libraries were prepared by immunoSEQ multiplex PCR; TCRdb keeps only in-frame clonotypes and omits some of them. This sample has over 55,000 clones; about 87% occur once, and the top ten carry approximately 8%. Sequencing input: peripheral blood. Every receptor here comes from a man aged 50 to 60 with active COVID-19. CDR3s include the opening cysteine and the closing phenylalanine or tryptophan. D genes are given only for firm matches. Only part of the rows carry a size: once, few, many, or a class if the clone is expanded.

cdr3_aa: CASSQSHRGTNTEAFF; cdr3_nt: TGTGCCAGCAGCCAATCCCACAGGGGGACGAACACTGAAGCTTTCTTT; v_call: TRBV3-1/TRBV3-2; d_call: TRBD1; clone_size: .; j_call: TRBJ1-1
cdr3_aa: CASSAGSGLGEFF; cdr3_nt: TGTGCCAGCAGCGCAGGCTCGGGACTGGGGGAGTTCTTC; v_call: TRBV9; d_call: .; clone_size: few; j_call: TRBJ2-1
cdr3_aa: CASSPRTGATTNVLTF; cdr3_nt: TGTGCCAGCAGCCCTCGGACAGGGGCAACCACAAACGTCCTGACTTTC; v_call: TRBV7-6; d_call: TRBD1; clone_size: .; j_call: TRBJ2-6
cdr3_aa: CASSQDSLDRGWSYEQYF; cdr3_nt: TGCGCCAGCAGCCAAGATTCCCTCGACAGGGGGTGGTCCTACGAGCAGTACTTC; v_call: TRBV4-1; d_call: TRBD1; clone_size: .; j_call: TRBJ2-7
cdr3_aa: CSVDSLFSTDTQYF; cdr3_nt: TGCAGCGTGGACAGTCTCTTTAGCACAGATACGCAGTATTTT; v_call: TRBV29-1; d_call: .; clone_size: .; j_call: TRBJ2-3
cdr3_aa: CASSSLGQANYEQYF; cdr3_nt: TGTGCCAGCAGCTCTTTGGGACAGGCGAACTACGAGCAGTACTTC; v_call: TRBV5-8; d_call: TRBD1; clone_size: few; j_call: TRBJ2-7
cdr3_aa: CASSKLAGGGAKNIQYF; cdr3_nt: TGTGCCAGTAGTAAACTAGCGGGAGGGGGGGCCAAAAACATTCAGTACTTC; v_call: TRBV19; d_call: TRBD2; clone_size: once; j_call: TRBJ2-4
cdr3_aa: CASRTPGQAMNTEAFF; cdr3_nt: TGTGCCAGTAGGACACCAGGTCAAGCAATGAACACTGAAGCTTTCTTT; v_call: TRBV19; d_call: .; clone_size: .; j_call: TRBJ1-1
cdr3_aa: CASSLTGTYNSPLHF; cdr3_nt: TGTGCCAGCAGCTTAACGGGGACCTATAATTCACCCCTCCACTTT; v_call: TRBV7-2; d_call: .; clone_size: .; j_call: TRBJ1-6
cdr3_aa: CASSYQREADTEAFF; cdr3_nt: TGTGCCAGCAGTTACCAAAGGGAAGCGGACACTGAAGCTTTCTTT; v_call: TRBV6-5; d_call: .; clone_size: .; j_call: TRBJ1-1